Here is one T cell receptor beta chain with its context. The record originates from a study of blood T cell repertoires in COVID-19. Per the authors' pipeline: From reference gene primer amplification, estimates of nucleated cell counts were derived. Clones were read by immunoSEQ multiplex PCR, and TCRdb kept only the in-frame ones, dropping some. That table furnishes V, J and clone size, whereas the DNA furnished D and trimming. The sample carries approximately 440,000 clones, 90% recorded once. Trimming took 4 bases from V and 8 from J, leaving 17 bases between them. This CDR3 region has 14 residues. Germline CDR1 SGHDN, CDR2 FVKESK. Cohort placement rested on clinical history that participants reported themselves.

Input material: PBMCs or T cells enriched from blood (not recorded which). The sequence derives from a man between 18 and 35 years old who had recovered from COVID-19. The chain is built from TRBV14 and TRBJ1-2, with D possibly being TRBD1 (5 bases). This CDR3 reads CASSPTQATVGYTF. The CDR3 nucleotides read TGTGCCAGCAGCCCAACACAGGCCACGGTCGGCTACACCTTC. Complete variable domain (other parts from reference TRBV14 and TRBJ1-2): EAGVTQFPSHSVIEKGQTVTLRCDPISGHDNLYWYRRVMGKEIKFLLHFVKESKQDESGMPNNRFLAERTGGTYSTLKVQPAELEDSGVYFCASSPTQATVGYTFGSGTRLTVV.